The T cell receptor (beta chain) under discussion was sequenced for a study of cytotoxic CD8 clonotypes in ibrutinib-treated CLL. Study information: Overall, about 25 responses were partial and 2 complete; following median roughly 62 months, 14 patients stayed remitted and around twelve progressed.

Method: immunoSEQ multiplex PCR; TCRdb's copy keeps in-frame clones and lacks some. The sample includes roughly 18,000 clones, approximately 84% of them seen just once. This sequence originates from a human donor with chronic lymphocytic leukemia. The sequencing used PBMCs, collected before ibrutinib treatment.

In nucleotides, the CDR3 is TGTGCCATCAGTACACAGGAGTATAATTCACCCCTCCACTTT. Its protein is CAISTQEYNSPLHF. This chain links TRBV10-3 with TRBJ1-6, with D possibly matching TRBD1 (5 bases). Germline-derived CDR1 and CDR2 are ENHRY and SYGVKD. V lost 5 bases, J lost 4 bases, and 9 bases lay in between. The CDR3 has 14 residues.